This T cell receptor beta chain was sequenced during a study of blood T cell repertoires in COVID-19. Study-wide background: Researchers got acute and convalescent COVID-19 samples from the United States, Italy and Spain. The analysed material was cDNA or gDNA that came from T cells, B-cell-depleted T cells, or PBMCs.

CDR1 is SNHLY and CDR2 is FYNNEI in the germline V gene. V lost 2 bases to trimming and J lost 7 bases, with 17 bases between them. CDR3 length: 15 amino acids. In the original processing: Reference gene primer amplification gave nucleated cell count estimates. Sequencing was performed with immunoSEQ multiplex PCR; in TCRdb, only in-frame clones are kept and a portion is missing. That table furnishes V, J and clone size, whereas the DNA furnished D and trimming. The sample contains roughly 91,000 clones, 65% to 80% of which appear only once. The sequence derives from a man in his 70s with acute or convalescent COVID-19. Sequenced material: peripheral blood. This chain connects TRBV2 to TRBJ2-5, with D maybe TRBD1 (5 bases). CDR3: CASSEIKGRVGTQYF. For the CDR3, the DNA is TGTGCCAGCAGTGAAATCAAGGGGCGAGTGGGGACCCAGTACTTC.